Each of the 9 T cell receptor beta chains below was sequenced from the same sample in a study of T cells in Graves' hyperthyroidism and ophthalmopathy. RNA transcripts served as the template for amplifying TCR beta CDR3 regions. An initial round of RT-PCR targeting the TCR CDR3 relied on the HTBI primer set. MiXCR, applied by TCRdb to the multiplex PCR reads, yields one record per CDR3 protein. The sample has about 580,000 distinct CDR3 sequences; more than 45% are singletons. Sequencing was performed on peripheral blood or thyroid tissue (not recorded which). These receptors all stem from a woman under 30 with Graves' hyperthyroidism.

The chain carries TRBV7-3 and TRBJ1-4; possible D gene TRBD1, 5 bases. Trimming stripped 5 bases from V and 5 bases from J, with 18 bases between. Germline CDR1 reads SGHTA; CDR2 reads FQGTGA. The CDR3 spans 16 residues. CDR3 sequence: CASSKEAGDYNEKLFF. The CDR3 region has the DNA TGTGCCAGCAGCAAAGAAGCGGGGGACTACAATGAAAAACTGTTTTTT.

On this clonotype: It may be a read error: a sequence one base away is much more abundant. The gene calls are TRBV7-8 and TRBJ2-1; 7 bases are a match to TRBD2. CDR1 is SGHVS, CDR2 FQNEAQ, per germline. The CDR3 contains 11 residues. CDR3: CVSSGLVAQFF. The CDR3 region has the DNA TGTGTCAGCAGCGGACTAGTTGCGCAGTTCTTC.

Concerning this clonotype itself: A clone one base away is much larger, so this may be a read error. The chain joins TRBV11-1 to TRBJ1-2; D ambiguous. This CDR3 contains 15 residues. CDR1 and CDR2 from the germline V gene are SGHAT and FQDESV (reference sequence). The CDR3 DNA reads TGCGCCAGCAGCTTGGGGTTGCCGCTAGGATGTGGCTACACCTTC. It specifies CASSLGLPLGCGYTF.

To note about this clonotype: At one end the junction does not follow the germline gene, possibly because of a read error. The chain combines TRBV7-2 with TRBJ1-3, with D maybe TRBD1 (5 bases). Germline loops: CDR1 SGHTA, CDR2 FQGNSA. The CDR3 has 14 residues. In DNA, the CDR3 is TGTGCCAGCAGTACAGGATCCCTCGGAAGCACCATATATTTT. It yields the protein CASSTGSLGSTIYF.

The chain is built from TRBV4-3 and TRBJ1-5; D possibly corresponds to TRBD1 (6 bases). With 4 bases removed from V and 11 bases from J, the gap between germline ends came to 15 bases. In germline, CDR1 is LGHNA, CDR2 YSLEER. CDR3 length: 13 amino acids. CDR3 residues: CASSLTGQETQHF. Here the CDR3 DNA reads TGCGCCAGCAGCCTGACAGGACAAGAGACCCAGCATTTT.

This clonotype has a count of ten or more. This sequence joins TRBV10-3 and TRBJ1-5, with 10 bases aligning to TRBD1. The J segment lost 8 bases and the V segment lost 6 bases, leaving 10 bases of the junction unmatched. Germline V lookup: CDR1 ENHRY, CDR2 SYGVKD. The CDR3 runs to 15 residues. CDR3 in amino acids: CAIRSGTGAGEPQHF. CDR3 DNA sequence: TGTGCCATCAGGTCGGGGACAGGGGCTGGGGAGCCCCAGCATTTT.

CDR3 DNA: TGTGCCAGCAGCCAAAGAGGGGAAAAACTGTTTTTT. Translating gives CASSQRGEKLFF. The chain links TRBV7-3 to TRBJ1-4; no definite D call. Trimming left V 5 bases short and J 8 bases short, with 9 bases between. The CDR3 consists of 12 residues. CDR1 and CDR2 from the germline V gene are SGHTA and FQGTGA. Full variable domain (missing parts from reference TRBV7-3 and TRBJ1-4): GAGVSQTPSNKVTEKGKYVELRCDPISGHTALYWYRQSLGQGPEFLIYFQGTGAADDSGLPNDRFFAVRPEGSVSTLKIQRTERGDSAVYLCASSQRGEKLFFGSGTQLSVL.

This clonotype came up a few times. CDR3 loop: CASSSPGQHEKLFF. CDR3 in DNA: TGTGCCAGCAGTTCCCCGGGACAACATGAAAAACTGTTTTTT. The chain recombines TRBV27 with TRBJ1-4, with D perhaps TRBD1 (6 bases). V was trimmed by 4 bases and J by 6 bases, leaving 12 bases between them. The length of the CDR3 is 14 residues. CDR1 and CDR2 (germline): MNHEY, SMNVEV (reference sequence).

The chain links TRBV4-1 to TRBJ1-3; the D is unclear. The germline CDR1 and CDR2 sequences are MGHRA and YSYEKL. The germline V and J ends were trimmed by 2 bases and 0 bases, with 11 bases remaining between them. The CDR3 has 16 residues. The CDR3, as DNA: TGCGCCAGCAGCCAACCCTACAGCAGCTCTGGAAACACCATATATTTT. This translates into CASSQPYSSSGNTIYF.